These T cell receptor beta chains were read from a single sample in a study of cytomegalovirus exposure and HLA in healthy donors. The assay was immunoSEQ multiplex PCR, and TCRdb's table has in-frame clones only and misses some. This sample has 95,000 to 110,000 clones, with under 85% found just once. The sequencing input was PBMCs. The receptor source for this set is a man between 50 and 59 years old in good health and CMV-seropositive. Both conserved end residues are part of each CDR3. A D gene is named only where the DNA matches it firmly. Clone size is stated in some rows and not others, as once, few, many or a class when expanded.

J,D,size,V,length,DNA,CDR3
TRBJ1-3,.,.,TRBV6-1,15,TGTGCCAGCAGGTTTACAGAGAGCTCTGGAAACACCATATATTTT,CASRFTESSGNTIYF
TRBJ2-5,TRBD1,few,TRBV14,16,TGTGCCAGCAGCCAAGATCAGGACAGGGTGTGGGAGACCCAGTACTTC,CASSQDQDRVWETQYF
TRBJ2-2,TRBD1,.,TRBV6-5,14,TGTGCCACTGGAGGGACAGGGGACACCGGGGAGCTGTTTTTT,CATGGTGDTGELFF
TRBJ2-7,.,.,TRBV7-9,14,TGTGCCAGCAGCTTAGAAGGGGGTTCCAACGAGCAGTACTTC,CASSLEGGSNEQYF
TRBJ2-7,.,few,TRBV28,13,TGTGCCAGCAGCCCAGGACTCTCCTACGAGCAGTACTTC,CASSPGLSYEQYF
TRBJ2-7,TRBD1,.,TRBV7-2,14,TGTGCCAGCAGCTTAAGACAGGGGATTGACGAGCAGTACTTC,CASSLRQGIDEQYF
TRBJ2-1,.,.,TRBV27,16,TGTGCCAGCAGTCCTCTGGCGGGGGCAGGGTACAATGAGCAGTTCTTC,CASSPLAGAGYNEQFF
TRBJ2-7,TRBD1,.,TRBV30,14,TGTGCCTGGAAAGGACAGGGGGATTCCTACGAGCAGTACTTC,CAWKGQGDSYEQYF
TRBJ2-7,TRBD1,.,TRBV27,15,TGTGCCAGCAGCCGACCGGGACAGGGGGCAGGGGAGCAGTACTTC,CASSRPGQGAGEQYF
TRBJ2-1,.,.,TRBV5-1,14,TGCGCCAGCAGCTTGACCGGCTTCGGGGGTGAGCAGTTCTTC,CASSLTGFGGEQFF
TRBJ2-1,TRBD1,.,TRBV4-3,20,TGCGCCAGCAGCCAAGAGGTAACAGGGGGCGTTACGGCATACTACAATGAGCAGTTCTTC,CASSQEVTGGVTAYYNEQFF
TRBJ2-7,.,few,TRBV9,14,TGTGCCAGCAGCCCCAGGGACTTTGCCTACGAGCAGTACTTC,CASSPRDFAYEQYF
TRBJ1-1,.,.,TRBV5-1,14,TGCGCCAGCAGCTTACAGGCCACGAACACTGAAGCTTTCTTT,CASSLQATNTEAFF
TRBJ2-3,TRBD2,few,TRBV10-2,16,TGCGCCAGCAGTGAGGGTAGCGGGATTAGCACAGATACGCAGTATTTT,CASSEGSGISTDTQYF
TRBJ2-6,.,.,TRBV2,14,TGTGCCAGCAGTGGAGAGGCTGGGGCCAACGTCCTGACTTTC,CASSGEAGANVLTF
TRBJ2-5,TRBD2,.,TRBV10-3,16,TGTGCCATCAGTGCCAATAGCGGGAGGCCCCAAGAGACCCAGTACTTC,CAISANSGRPQETQYF
TRBJ1-2,TRBD1,.,TRBV28,17,TGTGCCAGCAGTTCCCGGGACAGGGCCCCCTTTAACTATGGCTACACCTTC,CASSSRDRAPFNYGYTF
TRBJ2-2,.,.,TRBV19,15,TGTGCCAGTAGACCCGGGACACTCCACACCGGGGAGCTGTTTTTT,CASRPGTLHTGELFF
TRBJ1-6,.,once,TRBV4-3,14,TGCGCCAGCAGCCAAGTCCAGGATAATTCACCCCTCCACTTT,CASSQVQDNSPLHF
TRBJ1-5,.,.,TRBV15,16,TGTGCCACCAGCAGAGAATCAGCAGGGCCCAATCAGCCCCAGCATTTT,CATSRESAGPNQPQHF
TRBJ2-7,TRBD1,.,TRBV18,16,TGTGCCAGCTCACCAGCTCGACAGGGCCCCCACTACGAGCAGTACTTC,CASSPARQGPHYEQYF
TRBJ2-1,TRBD2,.,TRBV6-1,13,TGTGCCAGCAGCACGGGGGGGAACAATGAGCAGTTCTTC,CASSTGGNNEQFF
TRBJ2-1,.,once,TRBV7-9,16,TGTGCCAGCAGCTCGAGGGGGACCCCATCCTACAATGAGCAGTTCTTC,CASSSRGTPSYNEQFF
TRBJ1-6,TRBD1,.,TRBV19,15,TGTGCCAGTAGTGCCCGGGAAGGGGGCACTTCACCCCTCCACTTT,CASSAREGGTSPLHF
TRBJ2-7,.,.,TRBV7-8,14,TGTGCCAGCAGAAACCGGGACATTGAAGGCGAGCAGTACTTC,CASRNRDIEGEQYF
TRBJ1-4,.,.,TRBV10-3,14,TGTGCCATCAGGGAGGGAGGAGCAAATGAAAAACTGTTTTTT,CAIREGGANEKLFF
TRBJ1-1,TRBD1,few,TRBV30,14,TGTGCCTGGAGTGTATTGGGCCAGGGGGCCCAAGCTTTCTTT,CAWSVLGQGAQAFF
TRBJ1-4,.,few,TRBV27,13,TGTGCCAGCAGTTTCAGGGTAGGGGAAAAACTGTTTTTT,CASSFRVGEKLFF
TRBJ2-1,TRBD2,.,TRBV9,16,TGTGCCAGCAGCGCGCTAGCGGGAAGCTCCTACAATGAGCAGTTCTTC,CASSALAGSSYNEQFF
TRBJ2-3,.,.,TRBV18,15,TGTGCCAGCTCACCAAGATCCACTAGCACAGATACGCAGTATTTT,CASSPRSTSTDTQYF